Listed below are T cell receptor beta chains from one sample, sequenced in a study of OX40 agonist ivuxolimab in advanced cancers. Method: immunoSEQ multiplex PCR; TCRdb's copy keeps in-frame clones and lacks some. Of about 71,000 clones listed, about 81% are singletons. Material: CD4+ or CD8+ T cells sorted from blood, obtained in a trial of the OX40 agonist ivuxolimab. The receptor source for this set is an adult with an advanced solid tumor such as melanoma, head and neck, liver or kidney cancer. The CDR3 runs from the conserved cysteine through the conserved F or W. A D gene is named only where the DNA matches it firmly. Where a row states a size, it is once, few, many or the class of an expanded clone; other rows omit it.

>TRBV7-2|NA|NA|TRBJ2-7
CASSRASSYEQYF
TGTGCCAGCAGCAGGGCAAGCTCCTACGAGCAGTACTTC
>TRBV2|NA|NA|TRBJ1-1
CASRLKGIYEAFF
TGTGCCAGCAGATTAAAGGGAATCTATGAAGCTTTCTTT
>TRBV6-1|NA|NA|TRBJ2-1
CASIVRSPSYNEQFF
TGTGCCAGCATAGTCCGTAGTCCTTCCTACAATGAGCAGTTCTTC
>TRBV5-4|NA|NA|TRBJ2-3
CASSFTGSTDTQYF
TGTGCCAGCAGCTTTACAGGTAGCACAGATACGCAGTATTTT
>TRBV13|TRBD1|NA|TRBJ1-1
CASSFNRGGYEAFF
TGTGCCAGCAGCTTCAACAGGGGAGGCTATGAAGCTTTCTTT
>TRBV27|NA|NA|TRBJ1-5
CASSFLPTGEGNQPQHF
TGTGCCAGCAGTTTCCTCCCCACGGGTGAGGGCAATCAGCCCCAGCATTTT
>TRBV19|NA|NA|TRBJ2-2
CASRTALGQRVNTGELFF
TGTGCCAGTAGGACCGCCCTAGGACAGCGGGTGAACACCGGGGAGCTGTTTTTT
>TRBV25-1|NA|NA|TRBJ1-6
CASIPDSGDSPLHF
TGTGCCAGCATTCCGGACAGTGGGGATTCACCCCTCCACTTT
>TRBV30|NA|NA|TRBJ1-3
CAWSVLSPGNTIYF
TGTGCCTGGAGTGTACTATCCCCTGGAAACACCATATATTTT
>TRBV25-1|TRBD1|few|TRBJ1-2
CASSARTGGGYGYTF
TGTGCCAGCAGTGCCAGGACAGGGGGTGGTTATGGCTACACCTTC
>TRBV19|NA|NA|TRBJ1-2
CASSNDRNYGYTF
TGTGCCAGTAGTAATGACAGAAACTATGGCTACACCTTC
>TRBV6-7|TRBD2|NA|TRBJ2-1
CASSYSKTTSWDEQFF
TGTGCCAGCAGTTACTCGAAGACGACTAGCTGGGATGAGCAGTTCTTC
>TRBV2|TRBD1|few|TRBJ1-5
CASSEDGQVGQPQHF
TGTGCCAGCAGTGAAGATGGACAGGTCGGTCAGCCCCAGCATTTT
>TRBV30|TRBD2|NA|TRBJ2-1
CAWSKRTAGGDEQFF
TGTGCCTGGAGCAAAAGGACCGCGGGAGGTGATGAGCAGTTCTTC
>TRBV14|NA|NA|TRBJ2-3
CASSPILGLDTDTQYF
TGTGCCAGCAGCCCTATCTTGGGACTTGACACAGATACGCAGTATTTT
>TRBV29-1|NA|NA|TRBJ1-1
CSVARGDTEAFF
TGCAGCGTTGCCCGTGGAGACACTGAAGCTTTCTTT
>TRBV28|NA|NA|TRBJ1-1
CASSFGRAVEAFF
TGTGCCAGCAGTTTCGGAAGGGCTGTTGAAGCTTTCTTT
>TRBV7-2|NA|NA|TRBJ2-5
CASSFVETQYF
TGTGCCAGCAGCTTTGTGGAGACCCAGTACTTC
>TRBV29-1|NA|NA|TRBJ1-2
CSVEGLGTNYGYTF
TGCAGCGTTGAAGGACTTGGGACTAACTATGGCTACACCTTC
>TRBV6-6|TRBD1|NA|TRBJ2-1
CASSWGQSSYNEQFF
TGTGCCAGCAGTTGGGGACAGTCTTCCTACAATGAGCAGTTCTTC
>TRBV18|NA|NA|TRBJ2-1
CASSPYNRTSYNEQFF
TGTGCCAGCTCACCTTATAACAGGACATCCTACAATGAGCAGTTCTTC
>TRBV2|TRBD1|NA|TRBJ2-6
CASSENWGQGSANVLTF
TGTGCCAGCAGTGAGAATTGGGGACAGGGGAGTGCCAACGTCCTGACTTTC
>TRBV2|NA|few|TRBJ2-5
CASSESGLYGEARFQETQYF
TGTGCCAGCAGTGAATCCGGCCTTTATGGGGAGGCGCGATTCCAAGAGACCCAGTACTTC
>TRBV14|TRBD2|NA|TRBJ2-5
CASILLAGGRKETQYF
TGTGCCAGCATACTTCTAGCGGGGGGCCGTAAAGAGACCCAGTACTTC
>TRBV7-2|TRBD2|NA|TRBJ2-1
CASTPPRTSLEFF
TGTGCCAGCACCCCACCCCGGACTAGCCTTGAGTTCTTC
>TRBV2|NA|NA|TRBJ2-3
CASRRDGALPTDTQYF
TGTGCCAGCAGGCGGGACGGAGCGCTACCCACAGATACGCAGTATTTT
>TRBV4-1|NA|NA|TRBJ2-3
CASSPATTSSTDTQYF
TGCGCCAGCAGCCCAGCTACTACCTCTAGCACAGATACGCAGTATTTT
>TRBV7-2|NA|few|TRBJ1-5
CASSFVDQPQHF
TGTGCCAGCAGCTTTGTAGACCAGCCCCAGCATTTT
>TRBV11-2|NA|NA|TRBJ1-2
CASSLERQNYGYTF
TGTGCCAGCAGCTTAGAGAGACAGAACTATGGCTACACCTTC
>TRBV10-3|NA|NA|TRBJ2-1
CAISESVEYNEQFF
TGTGCCATCAGTGAATCCGTAGAGTACAATGAGCAGTTCTTC
>TRBV6-5|NA|NA|TRBJ1-2
CASSAWGESNYGYTF
TGTGCCAGCTCCGCCTGGGGGGAAAGTAACTATGGCTACACCTTC
>TRBV7-2|TRBD1|NA|TRBJ1-5
CASSQTGGQGRHQPQHF
TGTGCCAGCAGCCAAACCGGGGGACAGGGGAGGCATCAGCCCCAGCATTTT
>TRBV10-3|NA|NA|TRBJ1-4
CAIRGRENEKLFF
TGTGCCATCAGGGGACGGGAAAATGAAAAACTGTTTTTT
>TRBV25-1|NA|NA|TRBJ1-3
CASSAVSGNTIYF
TGTGCCAGCAGTGCCGTCTCTGGAAACACCATATATTTT
>TRBV27|NA|NA|TRBJ1-4
CASSPDSAATNEKLFF
TGTGCCAGCAGCCCCGACAGTGCAGCAACTAATGAAAAACTGTTTTTT
>TRBV7-2|NA|NA|TRBJ2-4
CASSQDWLARIQYF
TGTGCCAGCAGCCAAGACTGGCTAGCCCGCATTCAGTACTTC
>TRBV10-3|TRBD1|once|TRBJ1-4
CAISEGGQDEKLFF
TGTGCCATCAGTGAGGGGGGACAGGACGAAAAACTGTTTTTT
>TRBV5-6|TRBD2|NA|TRBJ2-1
CASSFAGGLGNEQFF
TGTGCCAGCAGCTTCGCGGGGGGCCTCGGCAATGAGCAGTTCTTC
>TRBV11-3|NA|NA|TRBJ2-5
CASTLSVGWQETQYF
TGTGCCAGCACCCTGTCGGTGGGGTGGCAAGAGACCCAGTACTTC
>TRBV9|NA|NA|TRBJ2-2
CASRGGAALTGELFF
TGTGCCAGCAGGGGTGGGGCGGCTCTCACCGGGGAGCTGTTTTTT
>TRBV5-5|NA|NA|TRBJ2-2
CASSFENTGELFF
TGTGCCAGCAGCTTTGAGAACACCGGGGAGCTGTTTTTT
>TRBV5-1|NA|NA|TRBJ2-7
CASSLATQASFEQYF
TGCGCCAGCAGCCTGGCAACCCAGGCATCGTTCGAGCAGTACTTC
>TRBV19|NA|NA|TRBJ2-7
CASSIEKGTVGYEQYF
TGTGCCAGTAGTATAGAAAAGGGGACGGTCGGATACGAGCAGTACTTC
>TRBV10-3|NA|NA|TRBJ1-3
CAISNPQAGNTIYF
TGTGCCATCAGTAACCCCCAGGCGGGAAACACCATATATTTT
>TRBV7-6|NA|NA|TRBJ2-4
CASSLAWDSGIQYF
TGTGCCAGCAGCTTAGCTTGGGACTCGGGCATTCAGTACTTC
>TRBV6-5|TRBD2|once|TRBJ2-2
CASSYSRGGTGELFF
TGTGCCAGCAGTTACTCGCGGGGGGGCACCGGGGAGCTGTTTTTT
>TRBV2|NA|NA|TRBJ2-7
CASSEVTGSEQYF
TGTGCCAGCAGTGAGGTGACAGGTTCCGAGCAGTACTTC
>TRBV7-9|TRBD2|NA|TRBJ2-5
CASIRGGVETQYF
TGTGCCAGCATCCGGGGAGGGGTAGAGACCCAGTACTTC
>TRBV7-2|TRBD1|NA|TRBJ1-2
CASSPGQLGSNYGYTF
TGTGCCAGCAGCCCGGGACAGCTCGGTTCCAACTATGGCTACACCTTC
>TRBV7-2|NA|NA|TRBJ2-5
CASSRGQLRETQYF
TGTGCCAGCAGCCGAGGACAGTTGAGGGAGACCCAGTACTTC